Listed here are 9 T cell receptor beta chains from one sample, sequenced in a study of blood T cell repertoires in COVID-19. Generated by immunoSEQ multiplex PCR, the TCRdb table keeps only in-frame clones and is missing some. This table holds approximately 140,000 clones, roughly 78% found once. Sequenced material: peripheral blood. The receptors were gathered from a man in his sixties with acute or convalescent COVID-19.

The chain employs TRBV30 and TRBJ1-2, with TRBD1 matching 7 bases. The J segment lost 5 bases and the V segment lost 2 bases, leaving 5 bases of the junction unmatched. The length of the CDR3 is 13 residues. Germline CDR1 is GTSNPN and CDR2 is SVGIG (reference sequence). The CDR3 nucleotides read TGTGCCTGGAGTACCGGACAGGCGTATGGCTACACCTTC. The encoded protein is CAWSTGQAYGYTF.

The CDR3 sequence is CASSKPGTGGYGYTF. The CDR3 coding sequence is TGTGCCAGCAGTAAACCCGGGACAGGGGGCTATGGCTACACCTTC. The chain joins TRBV25-1 to TRBJ1-2, with 11 bases matching TRBD1. The CDR3 contains 15 residues. Germline CDR1 reads MGHDK; CDR2 reads SYGVNS. Unmatched junction bases numbered 6, after V lost 5 bases and J lost 4 bases.

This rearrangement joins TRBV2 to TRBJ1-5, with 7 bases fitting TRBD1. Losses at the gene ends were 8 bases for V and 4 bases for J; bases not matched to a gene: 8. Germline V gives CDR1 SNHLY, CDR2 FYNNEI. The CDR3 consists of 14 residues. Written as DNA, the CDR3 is TGTGCCAGCCTAGATACAGGGGCGAATCAGCCCCAGCATTTT. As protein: CASLDTGANQPQHF.

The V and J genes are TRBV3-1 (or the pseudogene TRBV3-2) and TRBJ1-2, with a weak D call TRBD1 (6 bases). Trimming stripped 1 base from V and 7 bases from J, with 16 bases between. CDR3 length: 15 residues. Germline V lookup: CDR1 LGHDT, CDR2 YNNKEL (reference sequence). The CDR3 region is CASSQGSGGASGYTF. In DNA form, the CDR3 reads TGTGCCAGCAGCCAAGGCTCGGGGGGCGCGTCTGGCTACACCTTC.

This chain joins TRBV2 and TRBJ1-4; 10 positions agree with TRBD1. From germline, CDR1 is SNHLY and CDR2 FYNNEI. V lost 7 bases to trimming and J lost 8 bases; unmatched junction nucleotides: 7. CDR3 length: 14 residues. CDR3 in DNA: TGTGCCAGCAAATCCGGGACAGGGGACGAAAAACTGTTTTTT. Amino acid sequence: CASKSGTGDEKLFF.

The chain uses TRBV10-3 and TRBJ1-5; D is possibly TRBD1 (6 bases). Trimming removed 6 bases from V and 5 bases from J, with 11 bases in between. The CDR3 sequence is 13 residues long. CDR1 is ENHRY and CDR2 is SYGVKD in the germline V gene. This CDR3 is CAISARTDQPQHF. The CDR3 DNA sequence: TGTGCCATCAGCGCCCGGACAGATCAGCCCCAGCATTTT.

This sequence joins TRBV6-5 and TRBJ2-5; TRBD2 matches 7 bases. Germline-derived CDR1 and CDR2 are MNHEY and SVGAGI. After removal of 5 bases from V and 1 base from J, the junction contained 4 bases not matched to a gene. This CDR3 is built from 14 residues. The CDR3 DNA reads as TGTGCCAGCAGTCCCCCGGGGGGCCAAGAGACCCAGTACTTC. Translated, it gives CASSPPGGQETQYF.

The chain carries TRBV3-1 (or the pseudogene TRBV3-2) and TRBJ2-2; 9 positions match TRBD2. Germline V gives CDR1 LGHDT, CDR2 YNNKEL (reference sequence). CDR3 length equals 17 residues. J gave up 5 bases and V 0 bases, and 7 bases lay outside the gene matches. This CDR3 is CASSQDSGSFSTGELFF. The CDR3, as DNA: TGTGCCAGCAGCCAAGATAGCGGGAGTTTCAGTACCGGGGAGCTGTTTTTT.

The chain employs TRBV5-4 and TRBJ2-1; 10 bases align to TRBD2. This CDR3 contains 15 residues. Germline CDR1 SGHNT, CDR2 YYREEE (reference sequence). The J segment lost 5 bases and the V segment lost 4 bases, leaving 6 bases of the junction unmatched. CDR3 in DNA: TGTGCCAGCAGCACTGGACTAGCGGTCAACAATGAGCAGTTCTTC. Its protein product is CASSTGLAVNNEQFF.